This T cell receptor (beta chain) was found in a study of cytomegalovirus exposure and HLA in healthy donors (dated by TCRdb to about 2017). Study-level background: According to an earlier analysis of a few hundred of the donors, some 170 million T cells yielded some 120 million unique TCR beta sequences and 276 Gb of sequence data. An early release that covered several hundred HLA-typed donors contained about 300 gigabases of sequencing data and 80 million or so unique TCR sequences. The genetic ancestry cluster associated with self-reported Caucasian donors included about 84% of the roughly 380 genotyped donors. The aim of the study was to test whether cataloging public T cell receptors could identify signatures of past pathogen exposure. The study profiled the T cell repertoires of 550 to 700 subjects by immunosequencing and related them to cytomegalovirus serostatus. Along with the approximately 700-subject first cohort, a separate validation cohort of around 110 different subjects was used. The study combined high-throughput TCR immunosequencing, statistical association of individual TCRs with disease status, and machine learning to predict cytomegalovirus infection status. To study patterns of TCR occurrence, a later analysis re-analyzed previously published TCR beta repertoires from around 660 donors and added high-resolution HLA genotyping. Rather than using new phenotypic data, the later analysis identified candidate immune exposures from TCR beta sequences and from how often those sequences occurred across donors. An earlier analysis of 450 to 750 of the donors used high-throughput TCR beta sequencing to judge whether each TCR beta V gene segment behaved as functional or pseudogenic. Donor age, sex, ethnicity and CMV serostatus were collected together with the repertoire data. A later genetic analysis took genome-wide SNP genotypes for about three fifths of the 666 donors and used that subset as a discovery cohort. All discovery cohort repertoires had been generated on a single sequencing platform. HLA typing covered class I and class II loci at four-digit resolution. The number of donors typed differed by locus, with 629-630 for A, B, C, DRB1 and DQB1, roughly 520 for DQA1, 600 to 610 for DPA1, and some 470 for DPB1. A handful of DR-DQ haplotypes were handled as single units for association and clustering because linkage in the cohort was strong. Across around 400 genotyped donors of the cohort, an average of roughly 250,000 unique TCR beta nucleotide sequences per donor were sequenced, and roughly 20% of those sequences were non-productive.

Including cysteine and phenylalanine, the CDR3 has 16 amino acids. Only the CDR3 portion is preserved as DNA: 48 bases, with reading frame beginning at the first base. Trimming removed 0 bases from V and 2 bases from J, leaving 13 bases between the germline ends. CDR1 SGHTA and CDR2 FQGTGA are derived from the germline V gene. Regarding this clone: Its target antigen remains unknown. There are no base qualities to consult, and no much larger clone falls within one base.

To prepare the library, the immunoSEQ multiplex PCR assay was applied. A mixture of 60 forward primers for TCR Vbeta segments and 13 reverse primers for TCR Jbeta segments was used in the multiplex PCR. The CDR3 region of rearranged TCR beta genes was amplified from genomic DNA by a multiplex PCR assay. The amplified TCR beta libraries were sequenced on the Illumina HiSeq System as 87-base-pair reads. From the authors' description of their analysis: A later analysis counted approximately 84 million unique TCR beta chains across the approximately 700 repertoires, and 9.5 million to 11 million of these chains were shared by at least two donors. A nearest-neighbor algorithm error-corrected the raw reads and collapsed the reads into unique sequences, merging closely related sequences to remove PCR and sequencing errors. V, D and J gene segments were assigned by aligning CDR3 sequences to IMGT reference sequences. Each retained sequence needed at least a six-nucleotide match to both a V gene segment and a J gene segment. Rearrangements were classified as productive when the CDR3 lacked stop codons and remained in frame with V and J, and all other rearrangements were classified as non-productive. Following IMGT convention, CDR3 was defined as the stretch from the second conserved V-encoded cysteine to the conserved J-encoded phenylalanine. Sequences without an unambiguous match to a single V gene segment were excluded from the earlier analysis of almost 600 of the donors. In an earlier analysis of about 590 of the donors, a V segment was called functional when productive rearrangements were above 56.7%, and segregating when the standard deviation between donors exceeded 5%. A statistical classification framework was developed to diagnose cytomegalovirus status using the catalog of TCR beta chain sequences. V and J gene assignment, in a later analysis, came from comparing TCR nucleotide sequences with IMGT/GENE-DB human TR gene sequences. A later analysis assigned CDR3 sequences and most-parsimonious VDJ recombination scenarios with the TCRdist pipeline. In a later analysis, each TCR beta chain was defined by its CDR3 amino acid sequence together with its V-gene family, and reads lacking a unique V-gene family were excluded. In a later analysis, 500 to 700 highly shared, low-generation-probability nucleotide sequences were removed to address suspected cross-contamination and a sequencing artifact. In a later analysis, a clonal expansion index for each public chain was calculated from normalized within-repertoire ranks of inferred template counts. In a later analysis, generation probabilities were computed using a VDJ recombination model fitted to out-of-frame rearrangements, and the results were checked against IGoR. In a later analysis, hypergeometric tests were used to score TCR-TCR, TCR-HLA and TCR-CMV co-occurrence, with a repertoire-size bias correction applied to TCR pairs. To estimate false discovery rates, a later analysis permuted the HLA or CMV assignments 20 times. In a later analysis, co-occurring TCRs were grouped with DBSCAN, and TCRdist sequence similarity was added when clustering was performed within HLA-allele-positive subsets. Repertoires with fewer than 30,000 or more than 120,000 public chains were left out of co-occurrence clustering, as were a handful of repertoires with anomalous nucleotide sharing. TCRdb provides this immuneACCESS table in a form limited to in-frame rearrangements. Some clones are lacking; in checked studies, under half of them reflect an unresolved V gene, and why the rest are absent is not known. V and J calls plus clone size are reproduced from that table; the DNA served to infer D and trimming. This sample is represented by about 140,000 clones; approximately 84% of them were singletons. In total, the top ten clones hold approximately 2% of the sample.

Points the paper makes about the study in general: In this cohort, only TCR beta chains were sequenced, and detectable features were limited by the absence of alpha or paired-chain data. Strong co-occurrence of HLA alleles, especially DR and DQ, made assigning TCR associations to individual alleles difficult. Most CMV-associated TCR beta chains appeared to be HLA-restricted in a later analysis, and the HLA associations seemed to be driven largely by CMV exposure. In a later analysis, HLA-associated TCR beta chains were found to be more clonally expanded and to have lower generation probabilities than equally common non-associated chains. In a later analysis, several top co-occurrence clusters were reported to appear linked to parvovirus B19, influenza, CMV and Epstein-Barr virus. Immune exposure information for the cohort was limited to CMV serostatus. A further reported finding was that TCR beta sequences accurately predicted the HLA-A and HLA-B alleles for most subjects in the first cohort. The 87-base-pair reads could not distinguish some IMGT-functional V segments, including TRBV6-2 and TRBV6-3, so those segments were excluded. In the study, roughly 160 TCR beta chains were listed as associated with cytomegalovirus. An earlier analysis of approximately 570 of the donors showed that most TCR beta V segments appeared in productive rearrangements either about 90% or about 30% of the time, which broadly matched IMGT annotations. Presence/absence analyses assumed roughly uniform sequencing depth across donors, an assumption that may not hold. A later genetic analysis reported fewer N-insertions in productive TCRs among donors in an Asian-associated ancestry cluster than the roughly 620-donor mean. Because counts were too low, roughly 16 rarely observed V segments, including chromosome 9 orphons, were left out of the earlier analysis of approximately 500 of the donors. The sequencing pipeline was judged likely to have produced a cluster of highly shared sequence variants as a technical artifact. Linkage disequilibrium might explain the correlated functional status among segregating V segments, but an unknown experimental factor could not be ruled out. Most TCR sequences were observed very rarely across donors, whereas some public TCRs were present in many individuals. In a later genetic analysis, a missense DCLRE1C variant was associated with V-gene and J-gene trimming of TCR beta chains, and the association was replicated in an independent cohort. In both the original and validation cohorts, the classifier was reported to diagnose cytomegalovirus status with high specificity and sensitivity. HLA typing was unavailable for some donors at each locus, so association tests used only the typed subset. At a false discovery rate of 0.05, a later analysis linked under 20,000 TCR beta sequences to specific HLA alleles. It was suggested by the authors that the approach could potentially be generalized to other disease states and immunological phenotypes. In vitro tests confirmed that a few of the cytomegalovirus-associated TCR beta chains recognize cytomegalovirus antigens. In a later analysis, TCR association rates were found to vary across HLA loci, with the most associated TCRs seen for DRB1 alleles and the fewest for HLA-C alleles.

In total, approximately 700 healthy bone marrow donors made up the cohort. All cohort members were sampled while nominally healthy, although unrecorded immune exposures were likely present. The donor was CMV seronegative and was included in the group of a few hundred seronegative cohort members. Every donor gave a peripheral blood sample, and the peripheral blood mononuclear cells from that sample were used for TCR beta sequencing. The Qiagen DNeasy Blood Extraction Kit was used to extract genomic DNA from the blood cell samples. This TCR was recovered from a woman in her thirties or forties in good health and CMV-seronegative. This chain joins TRBV7-3 to TRBJ1-2; TRBD1 might be the D gene, on 5 matching bases. Sequenced: PBMCs. The CDR3 corresponds to CASSLTGRGSNYGYTF. The nucleotide sequence reads as follows: TGTGCCAGCAGCTTAACAGGAAGGGGCTCCAACTATGGCTACACCTTC. Where the CDR3 stops, the reference TRBV7-3 and TRBJ1-2 genes take over; the full variable domain is GAGVSQTPSNKVTEKGKYVELRCDPISGHTALYWYRQSLGQGPEFLIYFQGTGAADDSGLPNDRFFAVRPEGSVSTLKIQRTERGDSAVYLCASSLTGRGSNYGYTFGSGTRLTVV.